These 3 T cell receptor beta chains were all obtained from the same sample, sequenced in a study of cytomegalovirus exposure and HLA in healthy donors. With 60 Vbeta and 13 Jbeta primers, the PCR was carried out. Measured with immunoSEQ multiplex PCR; TCRdb has only the in-frame clones, and not every one. The table lists 150,000 or so clones, under 80% of them singletons. The sequencing sample was made of PBMCs. The receptors were sampled from a female donor in good health and CMV-seronegative.

This chain links TRBV18 with TRBJ2-3; D might be TRBD1 (6 bases). V gave up 2 bases and J gave up 6 bases, with 12 bases separating them. CDR3 length: 14 residues. The germline gives CDR1 KGHSH, CDR2 LQKENI. The DNA of the CDR3 is TGTGCCAGCTCACCAAGGACAGAGCCGGATACGCAGTATTTT. As protein: CASSPRTEPDTQYF.

This clone was counted a single time. Other DNA sequences in this specimen translate into the identical CDR3. The rearrangement links TRBV5-1 to TRBJ2-5; D ambiguous. This CDR3 is 13 amino acids long. Trimming took off 0 bases at V and 2 bases at J, with 5 bases between the two ends. Germline loops: CDR1 SGHRS, CDR2 YFSETQ. CDR3 sequence reads: CASSLGQQETQYF. The CDR3 bases are TGCGCCAGCAGCTTGGGGCAACAAGAGACCCAGTACTTC.

The V and J genes are TRBV27 and TRBJ2-7; D uncertain. Germline CDR1 reads MNHEY; CDR2 reads SMNVEV (reference sequence). V dropped 5 bases and J dropped 3 bases, with 11 bases sitting between them. The CDR3 totals 13 residues. CDR3 protein: CASSPRSGYEQYF. The CDR3 coding sequence is TGTGCCAGCAGTCCCCGGTCGGGCTACGAGCAGTACTTC.